The 13 T cell receptor beta chains listed next were all sequenced from one sample in a study of blood T cell repertoires in COVID-19. Clones were sequenced by immunoSEQ multiplex PCR, and TCRdb holds only the in-frame ones, with some missing. The sample lists about 100,000 clones, roughly nine tenths occurring once. Sequenced sample: peripheral blood. The receptors originated from a man aged 60-69 years with acute or convalescent COVID-19.

The chain recombines TRBV2 with TRBJ2-3; no reliable D call. Germline V gene data show CDR1 as SNHLY and CDR2 as FYNNEI. The length of the CDR3 is 13 residues. Trimming removed 6 bases at V and 8 bases at J, with 15 bases between. This CDR3 reads CASSGTRPGTQYF. CDR3 bases: TGTGCCAGCAGCGGAACCAGGCCAGGTACGCAGTATTTT.

The chain is built from TRBV24-1 and TRBJ2-1, with 12 nucleotides matching TRBD2. CDR1 and CDR2 from the germline V gene are KGHDR and SFDVKD. Trimming took 4 bases from V and 7 from J; bases not matched to a gene: 7. This CDR3 contains 16 residues. CDR3 bases: TGTGCCACCAGTGACTTCGGACTAGCGGGGAGAAATGAGCAGTTCTTC. Amino acid sequence: CATSDFGLAGRNEQFF.

This clone has only a few counts. The gene calls are TRBV19 and TRBJ1-5; 10 nucleotides agree with TRBD1. Per the germline V gene, CDR1 is LNHDA and CDR2 is SQIVND (reference sequence). This CDR3 is built from 14 residues. Trimming took 8 bases from V and 6 from J; bases not matched to a gene: 7. In DNA, the CDR3 is TGTGCCAGTGATCGACAGGGGGCAACTCAGCCCCAGCATTTT. This gives the protein CASDRQGATQPQHF.

The chain uses TRBV6-2 or TRBV6-3 and TRBJ2-7; 10 nucleotides line up with TRBD2. The CDR3 contains 19 residues. Looked up from germline, CDR1 is MNHEY and CDR2 is SVGEGT. The J segment lost 0 bases and the V segment lost 0 bases, leaving 11 bases of the junction unmatched. In nucleotides, the CDR3 is TGTGCCAGCAGTTACTCCCGGACTAGCGGACCTCCCTCCTCCTACGAGCAGTACTTC. Protein sequence: CASSYSRTSGPPSSYEQYF.

The chain has TRBV21-1 and TRBJ1-2; TRBD1 was called by the table and not checked on the DNA. TRBV21-1 is flagged as a pseudogene. The CDR3 loop spans 13 amino acids. This chain's CDR3 is CASSKAQGVGYTF. The DNA for the CDR3 is TGTGCCAGCAGCAAAGCGCAAGGGGTGGGCTACACCTTC.

The rearrangement uses TRBV30 and TRBJ2-1; D may be TRBD2 (6 bases). The CDR3 spans 11 residues. Deletions cut 7 bases from V and 8 bases from J, with 12 bases between. In germline, CDR1 is GTSNPN, CDR2 SVGIG (reference sequence). CDR3 loop: CASIGEDEQFF. The CDR3, as DNA: TGTGCCTCAATAGGGGAGGATGAGCAGTTCTTC.

The CDR3 DNA sequence: TGCACCAGCAGCCCGGCTGGGACTAGCGGGAGGGCCCCCCGCAATGAGCAGTTCTTC. Translated, it gives CTSSPAGTSGRAPRNEQFF. V is TRBV1 and J is TRBJ2-1; the DNA was not used to check the table's D call, TRBD2. TRBV1 constitutes a pseudogene. The CDR3 length is 19 residues.

The V and J genes are TRBV19 and TRBJ1-2; 9 nucleotides align to TRBD1. Losses at the gene ends were 8 bases for V and 8 bases for J; bases not matched to a gene: 6. CDR3 length: 12 amino acids. Germline V gives CDR1 LNHDA, CDR2 SQIVND (reference sequence). The CDR3 protein is CASRTGVWGYTF. The DNA of the CDR3 is TGTGCCAGTCGGACAGGGGTTTGGGGCTACACCTTC.

This sequence joins TRBV5-4 and TRBJ2-3, with a weak D call TRBD2 (6 bases). This CDR3 spans 17 amino acids. V was shortened by 1 base and J by 1 base, with 16 bases between the two germline ends. From germline, CDR1 is SGHNT and CDR2 YYREEE (reference sequence). The DNA for the CDR3 is TGTGCCAGCAGCTTGCCCCCTACGGGAGTAGGCACAGATACGCAGTATTTT. Residues: CASSLPPTGVGTDTQYF. The complete variable domain, with remaining parts taken from reference TRBV5-4 and TRBJ2-3, reads ETGVTQSPTHLIKTRGQQVTLRCSSQSGHNTVSWYQQALGQGPQFIFQYYREEENGRGNFPPRFSGLQFPNYSSELNVNALELDDSALYLCASSLPPTGVGTDTQYFGPGTRLTVL.

This CDR3 is CASSSRTGYNEQFF. CDR3 DNA sequence: TGTGCCAGCAGCTCCCGGACTGGTTACAATGAGCAGTTCTTC. The V gene is TRBV7-3, the J gene TRBJ2-1, with a tentative D call TRBD2 (5 bases). Germline CDR1 SGHTA, CDR2 FQGTGA. Trimming stripped 4 bases from V and 4 bases from J, with 11 bases between. The CDR3 loop spans 14 amino acids.

The chain recombines TRBV18 with TRBJ1-1; possibly TRBD1 for D (5 bases). The CDR3 is 15 amino acids. Trimming pared 0 bases from V and 4 bases from J, leaving 12 bases between. Germline V gives CDR1 KGHSH, CDR2 LQKENI. In DNA, the CDR3 is TGTGCCAGCTCACCACCAACCGGGCAGGGCACTGAAGCTTTCTTT. The encoded protein is CASSPPTGQGTEAFF.

The genes are TRBV7-9 and TRBJ2-5; 8 bases align to TRBD2. Germline trimming cut 2 bases from V and 2 bases from J; bases unmatched to any gene: 4. The CDR3 is 15 residues long. Germline CDR1 reads SEHNR; CDR2 reads FQNEAQ (reference sequence). The CDR3 DNA follows: TGTGCCAGCAGCTTAACGGGAGGGTTGCAAGAGACCCAGTACTTC. Translating gives CASSLTGGLQETQYF.

V gene TRBV10-1 combines with J gene TRBJ2-1; 9 nucleotides agree with TRBD1. The ends lost 4 bases at V and 9 bases at J; junction bases unmatched: 19. Germline V CDR1 and CDR2: WNHNN, SYGVQD (reference sequence). This CDR3 contains 18 residues. CDR3 coding DNA: TGCGCCAGCAGTGGAGCACCCGGATCGGACAGGGGAGTAGGTGAGCAGTTCTTC. Protein: CASSGAPGSDRGVGEQFF.